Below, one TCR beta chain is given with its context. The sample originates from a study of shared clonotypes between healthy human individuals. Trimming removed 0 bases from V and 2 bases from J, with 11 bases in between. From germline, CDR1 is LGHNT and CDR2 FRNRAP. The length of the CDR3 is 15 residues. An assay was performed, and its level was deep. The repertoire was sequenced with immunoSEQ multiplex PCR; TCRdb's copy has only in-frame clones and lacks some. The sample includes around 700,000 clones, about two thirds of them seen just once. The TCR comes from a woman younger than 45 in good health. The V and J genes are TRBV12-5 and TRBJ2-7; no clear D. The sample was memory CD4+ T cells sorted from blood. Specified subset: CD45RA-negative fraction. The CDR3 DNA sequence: TGTGCTAGTGGTTTGGTAAGTGTTATCACCTACGAGCAGTACTTC. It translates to CASGLVSVITYEQYF.